This passage covers 16 T cell receptor beta chains from one sample sequenced in a study of neurological immune-mediated disorders. TCRdb used MiXCR to reprocess the 5' RACE reads, holding one entry per CDR3 protein. The top ten hold around 6.8% of the sample, which has about 79,000 distinct CDR3 sequences, approximately 14% seen once. Material for sequencing was PBMCs. Source of these receptors: a woman in her 50s in good health.

Regarding this clonotype: A much larger clonotype is one base distant, so this may be a read error. The chain couples TRBV20-1 to TRBJ2-3; 13 bases line up with TRBD2. V shed 6 bases and J 3 bases; nucleotides not matched to a gene: 24. Germline V gene lookup returns CDR1 DFQATT and CDR2 SNEGSKA (reference sequence). This CDR3 is 21 amino acids long. The CDR3 nucleotides are TGCAGTGCAAGCGGACTAGCGGGAGATTTGTTTTTATCCGACCATACAGATACGCAGTATTTT. It encodes CSASGLAGDLFLSDHTDTQYF.

This clonotype has ten or more counts. This chain links TRBV12-3 or TRBV12-4 with TRBJ1-2, with D tentatively TRBD1 (5 bases). The CDR3 spans 14 residues. V gave up 3 bases and J gave up 4 bases, with 12 bases separating them. CDR3 in DNA: TGTGCCAGCAGTTTCCAGGGTTTCAGCTATGGCTACACCTTC. Amino acids: CASSFQGFSYGYTF.

This clonotype appeared many times. The chain employs TRBV6-5 and TRBJ1-1; no clear D gene. Germline V gives CDR1 MNHEY, CDR2 SVGAGI. The CDR3 spans 13 residues. V lost 8 bases to trimming and J lost 4 bases, with 14 bases between them. CDR3: CASCLRVGTEAFF. The CDR3 bases are TGTGCCAGCTGCTTGAGGGTGGGCACTGAAGCTTTCTTT.

The rearrangement links TRBV20-1 to TRBJ1-5; TRBD1 matches at 8 bases. Germline V gene sequence: CDR1 DFQATT, CDR2 SNEGSKA (reference sequence). CDR3 length equals 16 residues. V lost 0 bases to trimming and J lost 0 bases; unmatched junction nucleotides: 4. The CDR3 nucleotides read TGCAGTGCTAGAGATGAGGGACAGGCTAGCAATCAGCCCCAGCATTTT. It is translated as CSARDEGQASNQPQHF.

This clonotype was seen at least ten times. The chain is built from TRBV5-1 and TRBJ1-1; the D gene is possibly TRBD1 (5 bases). Trimming cost V 2 bases and J 1 base, with 9 bases left between them. CDR1 and CDR2 from the germline V gene are SGHRS and YFSETQ. The CDR3 has 14 amino acids. The CDR3 reads CASSFDGANTEAFF. CDR3 sequence (DNA): TGCGCCAGCAGCTTCGATGGGGCGAACACTGAAGCTTTCTTT.

The sample holds many counts of this clonotype. The chain combines TRBV5-1 with TRBJ2-5; 7 positions match TRBD1. Trimming at V came to 6 bases and at J to 4 bases, leaving 15 bases not matched to a gene. In germline, CDR1 is SGHRS, CDR2 YFSETQ. CDR3 length: 16 amino acids. In DNA, the CDR3 is TGCGCCAGCACCTTCGGGCCGACAGGGTACATAGAGACCCAGTACTTC. Encoded protein: CASTFGPTGYIETQYF.

Relative to its sample, this clonotype is medium-sized. V gene TRBV29-1 combines with J gene TRBJ1-1; possible D gene TRBD1, 5 bases. CDR1 and CDR2 (germline): SQVTM, ANQGSEA. CDR3 length: 13 amino acids. V was shortened by 6 bases and J by 0 bases, with 11 bases between the two germline ends. CDR3 residues: CSVMGLMNTEAFF. CDR3 bases: TGCAGCGTCATGGGACTGATGAACACTGAAGCTTTCTTT.

This clonotype was seen at least ten times. The chain employs TRBV29-1 and TRBJ2-7; D could derive from TRBD1 or TRBD2 (5 bases each). CDR3 length: 11 amino acids. The germline CDR1 and CDR2 sequences are SQVTM and ANQGSEA. Trimming left V 7 bases short and J 3 bases short, with 10 bases between. The CDR3 DNA reads as TGCAGCGGACGGGACCGCTACGAGCAGTACTTC. This encodes CSGRDRYEQYF.

This clonotype was counted at least ten times. The V call is TRBV5-5, the J call TRBJ2-5; 10 bases align to TRBD2. The CDR3 loop spans 17 amino acids. Germline loops: CDR1 SGHKS, CDR2 YYEKEE (reference sequence). The junction had 6 bases not matched to a gene; V was cut back by 0 bases and J by 1 base. The CDR3 bases are TGTGCCAGCAGCTTGGGTAGCGGGGGGCTCTCCCAAGAGACCCAGTACTTC. This translates into CASSLGSGGLSQETQYF.

This clonotype was found many times. The genes are TRBV20-1 and TRBJ2-5; D perhaps matches TRBD2 (5 bases). The CDR3 is 14 residues long. Trimming removed 3 bases from V and 2 bases from J, with 13 bases in between. Germline V gene data show CDR1 as DFQATT and CDR2 as SNEGSKA (reference sequence). CDR3 sequence (DNA): TGCAGTGCTAGGAGGGTACAGTTACAAGAGACCCAGTACTTC. Residues: CSARRVQLQETQYF.

In its sample, this clonotype was seen many times. V usage is TRBV20-1 and J usage is TRBJ2-5; 8 nucleotides align to TRBD2. The CDR3 is 15 amino acids. V was clipped by 0 bases and J by 6 bases; unmatched bases: 9. Germline V CDR1 and CDR2: DFQATT, SNEGSKA (reference sequence). CDR3 nucleotides: TGCAGTGCTAGAGACCGGGGGGGGCTGTCAAAGACCCAGTACTTC. The encoded protein is CSARDRGGLSKTQYF.

This clonotype came up many times. The genes are TRBV5-5 and TRBJ1-3; D not certain. The CDR3 has 13 amino acids. CDR1 SGHKS and CDR2 YYEKEE come from the germline V gene (reference sequence). V lost 4 bases and J lost 4, with 9 bases in between. The CDR3 spells CASSPAGGNTIYF. The CDR3 DNA sequence: TGTGCCAGCAGCCCCGCCGGGGGAAACACCATATATTTT.

This clonotype has a count of ten or more. The J gene is TRBJ1-6, the V gene TRBV7-8, with D possibly being TRBD1 (6 bases). The CDR3 runs 16 residues. CDR1 is SGHVS, CDR2 FQNEAQ, per germline. Trimming left V 5 bases short and J 9 bases short, with 20 bases between. CDR3 region: CASSPGWLGGGSPLHF. The CDR3 DNA reads as TGTGCCAGCAGCCCCGGTTGGTTAGGGGGAGGTTCACCCCTCCACTTT. Using reference TRBV7-8 and TRBJ1-6 for the parts outside the CDR3, the full variable domain is GAGVSQSPRYKVAKRGQDVALRCDPISGHVSLFWYQQALGQGPEFLTYFQNEAQLDKSGLPSDRFFAERPEGSVSTLKIQRTQQEDSAVYLCASSPGWLGGGSPLHFGNGTRLTVT.

A note on this clonotype: A read error is possible here, since a much larger clone lies one base away. The J gene is TRBJ2-7, the V gene TRBV10-3, with D perhaps being TRBD1 or TRBD2 (5 bases each). This CDR3 comprises 14 residues. CDR1 and CDR2 from the germline V gene are ENHRY and SYGVKD. The CDR3: CVVLAGRDSYEQYF. DNA for the CDR3: TGTGTCGTATTAGCAGGGAGAGACTCCTACGAGCAGTACTTC.

This clonotype has at least ten counts. The V gene is TRBV6-2 or TRBV6-3, the J gene TRBJ1-5, with no clear D. Trimming left V 6 bases short and J 5 bases short, with 11 bases between. Germline CDR1 and CDR2: MNHEY and SVGEGT. The CDR3 is made up of 13 amino acids. The CDR3 DNA reads TGTGCCAGCAGAATTTTCGGTGATCAGCCCCAGCATTTT. This translates into CASRIFGDQPQHF.

This clonotype has at least ten counts. The chain joins TRBV3-1 to TRBJ2-5, with D tentatively TRBD2 (6 bases). The CDR3 extends over 14 amino acids. The germline CDR1 and CDR2 sequences are LGHDT and YNNKEL (reference sequence). V gave up 4 bases and J gave up 7 bases, with 16 bases separating them. Here the CDR3 reads CASSLEDYPGTQYF. In DNA, the CDR3 is TGTGCCAGCAGCCTCGAGGACTACCCAGGGACCCAGTACTTC.